One and the same sample provided the 14 T cell receptor beta chains below, sequenced in a study of blood T cells in healthy people across ages. Then a second PCR, running roughly 6 to 11 cycles, was carried out with a sample-barcoded 5' primer and a J-beta primer mix. TCRdb itself ran the 5' RACE reads through MiXCR, one entry per CDR3 protein. Of approximately 730,000 distinct CDR3 sequences in the sample, about 42% were seen once. Sequencing was done on a sample of blood. The receptors originated from a woman aged 55-69 years in good health.

In this sample, this clonotype turned up a few times. This rearrangement joins TRBV20-1 to TRBJ2-1; TRBD2 aligns across 9 bases. This CDR3 comprises 15 residues. V dropped 4 bases and J dropped 1; count of bases not matched to a gene: 5. Germline CDR1 DFQATT, CDR2 SNEGSKA (reference sequence). The CDR3 region is CSAIGLAGSYNEQFF. CDR3 bases: TGCAGTGCTATAGGCCTAGCGGGGTCCTACAATGAGCAGTTCTTC.

This clonotype showed up just once. The V and J genes are TRBV5-1 and TRBJ1-1, with D possibly being TRBD1 (5 bases). V was shortened by 4 bases and J by 3 bases, with 13 bases between the two germline ends. The CDR3 runs to 14 residues. The V gene's germline CDR1 is SGHRS and CDR2 YFSETQ. The CDR3 sequence is CASSPARDDTEAFF. In nucleotides, the CDR3 is TGCGCCAGCAGCCCCGCCCGGGACGACACTGAAGCTTTCTTT. The whole variable domain, remainder taken from reference TRBV5-1 and TRBJ1-1, is KAGVTQTPRYLIKTRGQQVTLSCSPISGHRSVSWYQQTPGQGLQFLFEYFSETQRNKGNFPGRFSGRQFSNSRSEMNVSTLELGDSALYLCASSPARDDTEAFFGQGTRLTVV.

This sequence joins TRBV9 and TRBJ2-3, with 14 bases fitting TRBD2. This CDR3 contains 17 residues. Trimming cost V 4 bases and J 4 bases; bases outside gene matches: 8. Germline V gives CDR1 SGDLS, CDR2 YYNGEE. The CDR3 nucleotides are TGTGCCAGCAGCTCCGGACTAGCGGGAGGATGGGCAGATACGCAGTATTTT. Translation: CASSSGLAGGWADTQYF. Full variable domain (outside the CDR3, taken from reference TRBV9 and TRBJ2-3): DSGVTQTPKHLITATGQRVTLRCSPRSGDLSVYWYQQSLDQGLQFLIQYYNGEERAKGNILERFSAQQFPDLHSELNLSSLELGDSALYFCASSSGLAGGWADTQYFGPGTRLTVL.

The genes are TRBV28 and TRBJ2-7; tentatively, D is TRBD2 (6 bases). This CDR3 comprises 13 residues. Germline CDR1 reads MDHEN; CDR2 reads SYDVKM. As DNA, the CDR3 is TGTGGTTCTATTGGTGGAGGGCGGTTTGAGCAGTACTTC. Protein product: CGSIGGGRFEQYF.

The rearrangement uses TRBV4-3 and TRBJ2-1; tentatively, D is TRBD2 (5 bases). Germline V gene sequence: CDR1 LGHNA, CDR2 YSLEER. CDR3 length: 17 residues. Trimming stripped 0 bases from V and 10 bases from J, with 22 bases between. Written as DNA, the CDR3 is TGCGCCAGCAGCCAAGATACGAAGGGAGCGCGACGGGGAGAGCAGTTCTTC. Residues: CASSQDTKGARRGEQFF.

This sequence joins TRBV2 and TRBJ1-5; 12 bases are a match to TRBD1. After removal of 3 bases from V and 4 bases from J, the junction contained 4 bases not matched to a gene. CDR1 SNHLY and CDR2 FYNNEI come from the germline V gene. CDR3 length: 16 amino acids. The CDR3, as DNA: TGTGCCAGCAGTGAGGGACAGGGGGCAAGGAATCAGCCCCAGCATTTT. Protein sequence: CASSEGQGARNQPQHF.

This chain joins TRBV7-9 and TRBJ2-4; D remains unclear. The CDR3 sequence is 15 residues long. The V gene's germline CDR1 is SEHNR and CDR2 FQNEAQ (reference sequence). Between the trimmed V and J ends, which lost 4 bases and 1 base, there was a span of 11 bases. DNA for the CDR3: TGTGCCAGCAGCTCGACCCTTGGGGCCAAAAACATTCAGTACTTC. Encoded protein: CASSSTLGAKNIQYF.

The gene calls are TRBV29-1 and TRBJ2-7; TRBD2 aligns across 9 bases. There are 12 residues in the CDR3. Germline V gene data show CDR1 as SQVTM and CDR2 as ANQGSEA. After removal of 4 bases from V and 10 bases from J, the junction contained 8 bases not matched to a gene. CDR3 sequence reads: CSVVSGSPGQYF. CDR3 coding DNA: TGCAGCGTTGTTAGCGGGAGCCCCGGACAGTACTTC.

The V gene is TRBV2, the J gene TRBJ1-2; 9 nucleotides align to TRBD1. Germline V gene data show CDR1 as SNHLY and CDR2 as FYNNEI. The CDR3 totals 15 residues. J gave up 2 bases and V 6 bases, and 7 bases lay outside the gene matches. CDR3 amino acids: CASRAGQGGNYGYTF. As DNA, the CDR3 is TGTGCCAGCAGAGCGGGACAGGGAGGGAACTATGGCTACACCTTC.

This chain links TRBV20-1 with TRBJ2-1; TRBD2 matches 10 bases. The CDR3 covers 15 residues. Germline values: CDR1 DFQATT, CDR2 SNEGSKA (reference sequence). Germline trimming cut 1 base from V and 9 bases from J; bases unmatched to any gene: 9. CDR3 sequence reads: CSARGTSGGAAEQFF. The CDR3 DNA reads TGCAGTGCTAGAGGGACGAGCGGGGGGGCCGCTGAGCAGTTCTTC.

This clonotype has just a few counts. V is TRBV29-1 and J is TRBJ2-1, with 12 positions matching TRBD2. Trimming at V came to 4 bases and at J to 7 bases, leaving 5 bases not matched to a gene. This CDR3 has 14 amino acids. CDR1 is SQVTM, CDR2 ANQGSEA, per germline. As DNA, the CDR3 is TGCAGCGTTGGCACTAGCGGGGGGCCTAATGAGCAGTTCTTC. It specifies CSVGTSGGPNEQFF.

This clonotype showed up just a few times. The V gene is TRBV13, the J gene TRBJ2-7; 12 bases align to TRBD2. The DNA matches TRBJ2-5 better at its end, which makes the J call doubtful. CDR1 PRHDT and CDR2 FYEKMQ come from the germline V gene (reference sequence). There are 15 residues in the CDR3. CDR3 sequence reads: CASSLTSGSLETQYF. The CDR3 nucleotides read TGTGCCAGCAGCTTGACTAGCGGGAGTTTGGAGACCCAGTACTTC.

As for this clonotype: The germline gene is not matched at one end of the junction; a read error may be the cause. CDR3 sequence reads: CAGSLATSGYNEQFF. CDR3 bases: TGTGCCGGCAGCTTAGCAACTAGCGGTTACAATGAGCAGTTCTTC. The rearrangement uses TRBV7-2 and TRBJ2-1, with 8 bases that match TRBD2. The length of the CDR3 is 15 residues. Germline values: CDR1 SGHTA, CDR2 FQGNSA.

The V gene is TRBV6-5, the J gene TRBJ2-3; D is unclear. From germline, CDR1 is MNHEY and CDR2 SVGAGI. This CDR3 comprises 11 residues. The CDR3 sequence is CAPGPTDTQYF. CDR3 bases: TGTGCTCCGGGCCCCACAGATACGCAGTATTTT.